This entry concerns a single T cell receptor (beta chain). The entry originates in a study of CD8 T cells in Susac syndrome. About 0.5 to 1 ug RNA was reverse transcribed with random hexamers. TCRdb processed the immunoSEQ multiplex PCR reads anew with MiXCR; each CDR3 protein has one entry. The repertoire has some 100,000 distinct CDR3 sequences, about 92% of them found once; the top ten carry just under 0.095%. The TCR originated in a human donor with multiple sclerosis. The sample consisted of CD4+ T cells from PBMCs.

The DNA of the CDR3 is TGCAGCGTTCTCTACCCGGACAGGACTAACTATGGCTACACCTTC. Its protein is CSVLYPDRTNYGYTF. V gene TRBV29-1 combines with J gene TRBJ1-2; 7 bases are shared with TRBD1. Germline V lookup: CDR1 SQVTM, CDR2 ANQGSEA. The CDR3 runs to 15 residues. V shed 5 bases, J shed 0 bases, and the junction held 9 bases outside the gene matches.